This TCR beta chain emerged from a study of patients and donors after allogeneic stem cell transplantation. This clonotype came up a few times. Trimming shortened V by 6 bases and J by 4 bases, and 12 bases separated the two germline ends. Germline-derived CDR1 and CDR2 are MNHNS and SASEGT. The CDR3 has 13 amino acids. TCRdb reanalysed the RT-PCR reads using MiXCR and keeps one entry per CDR3 protein. The sample yields hundreds of thousands of distinct CDR3 sequences, approximately 16% seen once. The V and J genes are TRBV6-1 and TRBJ1-2; D is ambiguous. The sequence came from a human donor who was either an allogeneic HSCT recipient or a stem cell or donor lymphocyte infusion donor (not recorded which). It is not recorded whose cells these are; they may come from a transplant donor. The specimen was blood, either unsorted or a sorted T cell fraction (not recorded which). The CDR3 sequence is CASRLYGSYGYTF. In nucleotides, the CDR3 is TGTGCCAGCAGGCTATACGGGAGCTATGGCTACACCTTC.